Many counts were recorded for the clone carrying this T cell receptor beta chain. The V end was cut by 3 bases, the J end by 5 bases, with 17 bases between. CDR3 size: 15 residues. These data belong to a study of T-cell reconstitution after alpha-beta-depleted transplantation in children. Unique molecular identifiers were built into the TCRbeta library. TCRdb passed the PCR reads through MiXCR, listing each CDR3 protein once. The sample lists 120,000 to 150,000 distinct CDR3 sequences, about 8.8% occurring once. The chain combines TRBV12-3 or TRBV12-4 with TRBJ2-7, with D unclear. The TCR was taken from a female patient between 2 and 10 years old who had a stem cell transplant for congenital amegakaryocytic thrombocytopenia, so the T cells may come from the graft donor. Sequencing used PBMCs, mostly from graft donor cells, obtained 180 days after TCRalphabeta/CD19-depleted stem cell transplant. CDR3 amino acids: CASSLRLMLVDEQYF. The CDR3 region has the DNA TGTGCCAGCAGTTTGCGGCTTATGCTGGTCGACGAGCAGTACTTC.